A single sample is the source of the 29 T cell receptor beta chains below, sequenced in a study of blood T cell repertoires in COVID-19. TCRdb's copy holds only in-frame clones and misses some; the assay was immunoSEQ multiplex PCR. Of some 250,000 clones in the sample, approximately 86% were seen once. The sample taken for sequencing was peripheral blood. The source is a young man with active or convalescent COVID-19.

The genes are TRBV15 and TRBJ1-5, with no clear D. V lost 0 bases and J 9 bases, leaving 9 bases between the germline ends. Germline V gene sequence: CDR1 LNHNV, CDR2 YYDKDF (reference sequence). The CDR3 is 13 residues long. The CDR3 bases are TGTGCCACCAGCAGAGATCAGGATTTGCCCCAGCATTTT. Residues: CATSRDQDLPQHF.

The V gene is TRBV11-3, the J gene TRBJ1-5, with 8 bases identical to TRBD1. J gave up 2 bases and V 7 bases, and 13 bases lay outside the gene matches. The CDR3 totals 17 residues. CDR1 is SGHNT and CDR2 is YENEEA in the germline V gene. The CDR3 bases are TGTGCCAGCATCCTCTGGACAGGGCCCTATTGCAATCAGCCCCAGCATTTT. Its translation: CASILWTGPYCNQPQHF.

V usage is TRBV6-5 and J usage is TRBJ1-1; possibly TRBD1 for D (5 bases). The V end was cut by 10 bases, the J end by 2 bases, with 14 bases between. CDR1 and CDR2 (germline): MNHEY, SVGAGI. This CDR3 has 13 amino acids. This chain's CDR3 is CAIGGGDNTEAFF. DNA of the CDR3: TGTGCCATCGGGGGAGGGGACAACACTGAAGCTTTCTTT.

CDR3 sequence: CASSSQTTIPTQYF. In DNA, the CDR3 is TGTGCCAGCAGCTCACAGACGACCATTCCGACGCAGTATTTT. The chain combines TRBV7-6 with TRBJ2-3; D gene unclear. The germline V and J ends were trimmed by 4 bases and 9 bases, with 17 bases remaining between them. CDR3 length: 14 amino acids. Per germline, CDR1 SGHVS and CDR2 FNYEAQ.

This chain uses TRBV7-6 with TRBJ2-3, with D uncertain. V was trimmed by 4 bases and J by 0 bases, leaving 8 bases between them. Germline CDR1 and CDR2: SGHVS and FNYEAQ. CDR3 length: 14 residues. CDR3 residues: CASSSEISTDTQYF. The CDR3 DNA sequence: TGTGCCAGCAGCTCAGAAATTAGCACAGATACGCAGTATTTT.

This chain's CDR3 is CASNQAIGRRETQYF. Here the CDR3 DNA reads TGTGCCAGTAATCAAGCAATAGGAAGGCGGGAGACCCAGTACTTC. The chain joins TRBV19 to TRBJ2-5; no definite D call. Germline loops: CDR1 LNHDA, CDR2 SQIVND (reference sequence). The CDR3 has 15 residues. V lost 7 bases to trimming and J lost 5 bases, with 20 bases between them.

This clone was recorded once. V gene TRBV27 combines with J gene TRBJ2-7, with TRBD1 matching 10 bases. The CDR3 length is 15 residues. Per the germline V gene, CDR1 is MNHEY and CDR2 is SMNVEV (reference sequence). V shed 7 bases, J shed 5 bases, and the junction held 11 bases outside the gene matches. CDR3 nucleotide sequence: TGTGCCAGCAACTACCGGACAGGGGGGATCCACGAGCAGTACTTC. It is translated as CASNYRTGGIHEQYF.

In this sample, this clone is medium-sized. The CDR3 sequence is CASSLQGAWTEAFF. The DNA for the CDR3 is TGTGCCAGCAGCCTACAGGGGGCCTGGACTGAAGCTTTCTTT. The chain couples TRBV11-2 to TRBJ1-1, with 9 bases that match TRBD1. Germline CDR1 and CDR2: SGHAT and FQNNGV. The CDR3 contains 14 residues. V dropped 5 bases and J dropped 5; count of bases not matched to a gene: 6.

The DNA of the CDR3 is TGTGCCAGCAGCCCGGACAGAGGCTCCTACGAGCAGTACTTC. Translation gives CASSPDRGSYEQYF. The V call is TRBV7-3, the J call TRBJ2-7; D may be TRBD1 (6 bases). V lost 5 bases and J 0 bases, leaving 11 bases between the germline ends. CDR3 size: 14 residues. From germline, CDR1 is SGHTA and CDR2 FQGTGA. The complete variable domain, with remaining parts taken from reference TRBV7-3 and TRBJ2-7, reads GAGVSQTPSNKVTEKGKYVELRCDPISGHTALYWYRQSLGQGPEFLIYFQGTGAADDSGLPNDRFFAVRPEGSVSTLKIQRTERGDSAVYLCASSPDRGSYEQYFGPGTRLTVT.

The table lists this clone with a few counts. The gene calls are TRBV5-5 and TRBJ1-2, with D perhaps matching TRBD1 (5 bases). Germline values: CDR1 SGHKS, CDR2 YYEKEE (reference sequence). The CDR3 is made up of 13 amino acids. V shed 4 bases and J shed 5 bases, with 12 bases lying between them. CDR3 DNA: TGTGCCAGCAGCCTCAGGGTGGGGTATGGCTACACCTTC. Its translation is CASSLRVGYGYTF. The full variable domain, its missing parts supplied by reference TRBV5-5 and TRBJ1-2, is DAGVTQSPTHLIKTRGQQVTLRCSPISGHKSVSWYQQVLGQGPQFIFQYYEKEERGRGNFPDRFSARQFPNYSSELNVNALLLGDSALYLCASSLRVGYGYTFGSGTRLTVV.

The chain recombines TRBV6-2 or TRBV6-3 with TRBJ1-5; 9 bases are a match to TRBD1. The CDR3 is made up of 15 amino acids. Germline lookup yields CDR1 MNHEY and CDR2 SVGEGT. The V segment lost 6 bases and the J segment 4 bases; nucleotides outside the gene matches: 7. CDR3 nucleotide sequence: TGTGCCAGCAGACCTACAGGGGGCGCGAATCAGCCCCAGCATTTT. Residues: CASRPTGGANQPQHF.

CDR3 bases: TGTGCCAGCAGTCTCCCCTGGCGGGGCAATCCTAAAAACATTCAGTACTTC. As protein: CASSLPWRGNPKNIQYF. V and J are TRBV6-6 and TRBJ2-4; tentative D call: TRBD2 (6 bases). Germline assignment: CDR1 MNHNY and CDR2 SVGAGI (reference sequence). V was clipped by 5 bases and J by 4 bases, with 21 bases between them. The CDR3 extends over 17 amino acids.

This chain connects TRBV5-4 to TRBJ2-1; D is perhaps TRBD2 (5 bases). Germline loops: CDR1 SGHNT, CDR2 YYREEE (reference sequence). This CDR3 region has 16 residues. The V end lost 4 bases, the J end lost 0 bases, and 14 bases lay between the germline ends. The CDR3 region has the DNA TGTGCCAGCAGCGTCAACAGTGGGAGCTCCTACAATGAGCAGTTCTTC. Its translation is CASSVNSGSSYNEQFF.

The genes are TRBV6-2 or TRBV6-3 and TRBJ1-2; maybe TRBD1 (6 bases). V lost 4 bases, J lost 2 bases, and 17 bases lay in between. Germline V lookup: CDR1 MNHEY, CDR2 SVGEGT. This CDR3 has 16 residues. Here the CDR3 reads CASSSYTYRANYGYTF. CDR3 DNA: TGTGCCAGCAGTTCCTACACGTACAGGGCAAACTATGGCTACACCTTC.

CDR3 in DNA: TGTGCCACCAGCCGAGCGGGGGGCTATTACAATGAGCAGTTCTTC. It yields the protein CATSRAGGYYNEQFF. The gene calls are TRBV15 and TRBJ2-1; 9 bases are a match to TRBD2. The germline V gene encodes CDR1 LNHNV and CDR2 YYDKDF (reference sequence). V was clipped by 5 bases and J by 4 bases; unmatched bases: 6. The CDR3 length is 15 residues.

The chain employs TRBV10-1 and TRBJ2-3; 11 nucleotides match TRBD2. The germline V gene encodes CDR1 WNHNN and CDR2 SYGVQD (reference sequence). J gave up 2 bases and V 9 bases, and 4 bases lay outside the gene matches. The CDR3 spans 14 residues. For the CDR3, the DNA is TGCGCCAGTCTACTAGCGGGGGACACAGATACGCAGTATTTT. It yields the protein CASLLAGDTDTQYF.

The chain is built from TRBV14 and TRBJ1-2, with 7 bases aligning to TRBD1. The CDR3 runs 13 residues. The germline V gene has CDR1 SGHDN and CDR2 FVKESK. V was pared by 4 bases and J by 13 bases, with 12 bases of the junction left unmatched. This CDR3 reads CASSPDRARLATF. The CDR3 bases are TGTGCCAGCAGCCCCGACAGGGCGCGTTTGGCCACCTTC.

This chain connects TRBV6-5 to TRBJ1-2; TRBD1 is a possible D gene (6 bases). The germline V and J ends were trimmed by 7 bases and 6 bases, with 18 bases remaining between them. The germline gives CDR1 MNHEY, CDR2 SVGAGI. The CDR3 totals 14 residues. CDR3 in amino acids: CASNRAGRGDGYTF. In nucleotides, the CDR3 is TGTGCCAGCAATCGGGCGGGGAGGGGGGATGGCTACACCTTC.

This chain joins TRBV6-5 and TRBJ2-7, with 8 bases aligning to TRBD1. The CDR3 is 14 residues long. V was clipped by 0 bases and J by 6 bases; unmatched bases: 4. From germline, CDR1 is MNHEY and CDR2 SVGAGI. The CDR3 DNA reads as TGTGCCAGCAGTTACTCAGTGACAGGGGTCGAGCAGTACTTC. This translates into CASSYSVTGVEQYF.

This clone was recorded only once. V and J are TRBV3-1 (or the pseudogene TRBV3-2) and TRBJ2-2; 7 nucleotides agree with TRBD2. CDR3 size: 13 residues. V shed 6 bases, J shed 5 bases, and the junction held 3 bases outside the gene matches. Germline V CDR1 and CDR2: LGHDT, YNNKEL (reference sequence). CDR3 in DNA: TGTGCCAGCAGGACGCGGGGGACCGGGGAGCTGTTTTTT. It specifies CASRTRGTGELFF.

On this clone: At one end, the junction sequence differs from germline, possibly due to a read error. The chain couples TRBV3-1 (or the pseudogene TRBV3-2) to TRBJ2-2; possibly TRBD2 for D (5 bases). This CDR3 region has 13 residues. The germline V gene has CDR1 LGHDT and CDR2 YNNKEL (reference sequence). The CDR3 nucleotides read TGTGCCAGCACCCAACTAGATTCCGGGGAGCTGTTTTTT. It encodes CASTQLDSGELFF.

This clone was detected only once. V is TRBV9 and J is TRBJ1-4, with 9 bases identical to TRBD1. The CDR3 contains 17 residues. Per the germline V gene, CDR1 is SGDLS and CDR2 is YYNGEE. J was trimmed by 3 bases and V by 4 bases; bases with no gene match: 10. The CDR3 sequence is CASSLPRDRAPNEKLFF. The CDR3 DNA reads TGTGCCAGCAGCTTGCCCCGGGACAGGGCACCTAATGAAAAACTGTTTTTT.

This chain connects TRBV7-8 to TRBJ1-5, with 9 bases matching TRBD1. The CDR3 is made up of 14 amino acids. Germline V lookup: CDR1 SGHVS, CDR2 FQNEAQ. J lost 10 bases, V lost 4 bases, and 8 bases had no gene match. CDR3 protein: CASSSGQGLEPQHF. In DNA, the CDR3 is TGTGCCAGCAGCTCCGGACAGGGGCTAGAACCCCAGCATTTT.

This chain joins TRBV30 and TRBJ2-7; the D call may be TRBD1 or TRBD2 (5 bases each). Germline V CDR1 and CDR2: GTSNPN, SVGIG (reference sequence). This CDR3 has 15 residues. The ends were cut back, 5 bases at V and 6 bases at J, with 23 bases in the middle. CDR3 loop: CAWGGSGISGGEQYF. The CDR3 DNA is TGTGCCTGGGGGGGATCGGGAATAAGCGGAGGCGAGCAGTACTTC.

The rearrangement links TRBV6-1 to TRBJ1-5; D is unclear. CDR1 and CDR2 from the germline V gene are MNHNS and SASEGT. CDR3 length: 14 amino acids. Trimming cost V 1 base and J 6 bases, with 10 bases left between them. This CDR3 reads CASSEGGLLQPQHF. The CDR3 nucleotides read TGTGCCAGCAGTGAAGGCGGTCTACTTCAGCCCCAGCATTTT.

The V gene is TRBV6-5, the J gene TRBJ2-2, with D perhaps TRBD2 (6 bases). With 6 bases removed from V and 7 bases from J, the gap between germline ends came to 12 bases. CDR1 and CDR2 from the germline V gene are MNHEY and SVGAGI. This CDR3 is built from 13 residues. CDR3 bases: TGTGCCAGCAGCCCAGGCGGGGTCGGGGAGCTGTTTTTT. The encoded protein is CASSPGGVGELFF.

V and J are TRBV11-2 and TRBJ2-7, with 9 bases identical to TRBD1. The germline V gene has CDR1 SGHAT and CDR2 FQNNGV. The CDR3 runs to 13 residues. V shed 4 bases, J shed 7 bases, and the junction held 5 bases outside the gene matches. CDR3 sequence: CASSSGTGWEQYF. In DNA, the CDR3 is TGTGCCAGCAGCTCCGGGACAGGGTGGGAGCAGTACTTC.

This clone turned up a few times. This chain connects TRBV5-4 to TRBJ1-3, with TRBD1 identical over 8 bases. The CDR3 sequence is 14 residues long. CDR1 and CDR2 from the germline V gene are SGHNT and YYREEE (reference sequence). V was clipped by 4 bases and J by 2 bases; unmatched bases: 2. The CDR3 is CASSVTGAGNTIYF. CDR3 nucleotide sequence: TGTGCCAGCAGCGTGACAGGGGCTGGAAACACCATATATTTT.

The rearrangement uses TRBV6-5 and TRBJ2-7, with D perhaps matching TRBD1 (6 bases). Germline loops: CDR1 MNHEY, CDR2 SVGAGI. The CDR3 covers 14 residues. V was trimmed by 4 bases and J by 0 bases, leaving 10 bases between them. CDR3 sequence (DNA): TGTGCCAGCAGTTTCAGGGGTTCCTCCTACGAGCAGTACTTC. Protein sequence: CASSFRGSSYEQYF.